This TCR beta chain was retrieved from a study of cytomegalovirus exposure and HLA in healthy donors. Study summary: Of some 400 genotyped donors, 81% grouped in the Caucasian-associated ancestry cluster.

Primers included in the PCR were 60 Vbeta and 13 Jbeta primers. Sequencing used immunoSEQ multiplex PCR; TCRdb keeps in-frame clones, though not all of them. This table holds about 160,000 clones, 55% to 80% found once. This clone was found a few times. What it binds is not known. A read error may produce the germline difference seen at one junction end. Findings of the study overall: It was confirmed in vitro that a few of the CMV-associated chains were specific for CMV antigens.

The origin of this receptor is a woman aged 55-75 years in good health and CMV-seropositive. Sequencing was performed on PBMCs.

CDR3 coding DNA: TGTGCCAGCAGTTTATGGGGCTCCAACAATGAGCAGTTCTTC. As protein: CASSLWGSNNEQFF. This rearrangement joins TRBV27 to TRBJ2-1; TRBD1 might be the D (5 bases). The V gene's germline CDR1 is MNHEY and CDR2 SMNVEV (reference sequence). This CDR3 contains 14 residues.